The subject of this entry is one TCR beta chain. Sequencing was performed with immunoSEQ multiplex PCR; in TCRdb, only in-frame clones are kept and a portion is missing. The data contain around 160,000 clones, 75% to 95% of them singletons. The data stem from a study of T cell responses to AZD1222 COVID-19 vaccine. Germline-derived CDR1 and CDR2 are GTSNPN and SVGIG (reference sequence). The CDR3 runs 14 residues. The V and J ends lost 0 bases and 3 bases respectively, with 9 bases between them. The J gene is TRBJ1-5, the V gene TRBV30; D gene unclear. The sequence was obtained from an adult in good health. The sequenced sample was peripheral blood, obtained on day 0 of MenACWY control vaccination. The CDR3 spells CAWSVMPVNQPQHF. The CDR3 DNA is TGTGCCTGGAGTGTAATGCCAGTCAATCAGCCCCAGCATTTT.